This TCR beta chain was identified in a study of Ad26.COV2.S vaccination and SARS-CoV-2 variants. As regards this clone: Its antigen remains unidentified.

Overall study results and limits: Following vaccination, spike-specific CD8+ and CD4+ T cell responses reportedly exhibited substantial breadth.

V lost 5 bases to trimming and J lost 4 bases, with 17 bases between them. The CDR3 spans 15 residues. Germline V lookup: CDR1 GTSNPN, CDR2 SVGIG (reference sequence). Sequenced by immunoSEQ multiplex PCR; TCRdb stores in-frame clones only, minus some. The sample lists approximately 460,000 clones; about 89% were seen once. Treatment: around 19 received Ad26.COV2.S at low or high dose, single or two shots; several received placebo; per-sample allocation not given. Sampling was done on day 63 after the first vaccine or placebo injection. The chain combines TRBV30 with TRBJ2-2, with D perhaps matching TRBD1 or TRBD2 (5 bases each). This receptor was obtained from a person aged 18-60 years who received the Ad26.COV2.S COVID-19 vaccine or a placebo. The sample was peripheral blood, taken in a trial of Ad26.COV2.S vaccine versus placebo. DNA of the CDR3: TGTGCCTGGGGGGGTTGGCGTAGGAGCACCGGGGAGCTGTTTTTT. This translates into CAWGGWRRSTGELFF.